This T cell receptor (beta chain) is from a study of OX40 agonist ivuxolimab in advanced cancers. As for the study in general: Patients were dosed with the agonistic anti-OX40 (CD134) antibody ivuxolimab.

The assay was immunoSEQ multiplex PCR, and TCRdb's table has in-frame clones only and misses some. This table has about 61,000 clones, 70% to 90% appearing once. The CDR3 sequence is 14 residues long. The chain combines TRBV21-1 with TRBJ1-4; TRBD1 was called by the table and not checked on the DNA. TRBV21-1 is an annotated pseudogene. This sample comprised CD4+ or CD8+ T cells sorted from blood, obtained in a trial of the OX40 agonist ivuxolimab. This receptor was obtained from an adult with an advanced solid tumor such as melanoma, head and neck, liver or kidney cancer. The CDR3 DNA reads as TGTGCCAGCATCTATACAGGGGGTCATGAAAAACTGTTTTTT. Translated, it gives CASIYTGGHEKLFF.